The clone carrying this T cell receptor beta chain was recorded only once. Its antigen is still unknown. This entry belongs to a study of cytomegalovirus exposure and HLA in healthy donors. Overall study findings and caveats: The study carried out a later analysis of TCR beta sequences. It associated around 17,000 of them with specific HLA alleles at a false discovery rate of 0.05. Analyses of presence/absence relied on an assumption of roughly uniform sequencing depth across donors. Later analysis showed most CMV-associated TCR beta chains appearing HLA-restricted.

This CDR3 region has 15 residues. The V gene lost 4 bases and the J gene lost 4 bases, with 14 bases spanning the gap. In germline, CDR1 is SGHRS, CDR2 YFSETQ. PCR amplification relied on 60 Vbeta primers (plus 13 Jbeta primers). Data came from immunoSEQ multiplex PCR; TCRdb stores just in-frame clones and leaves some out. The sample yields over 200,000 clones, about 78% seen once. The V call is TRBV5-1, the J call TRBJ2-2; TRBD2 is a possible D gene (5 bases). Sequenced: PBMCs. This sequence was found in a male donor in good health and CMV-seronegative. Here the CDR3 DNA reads TGCGCCAGCAGCCCCTGGCCCCGGGGCACCGGGGAGCTGTTTTTT. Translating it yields CASSPWPRGTGELFF.